Listed here is a single T cell receptor beta chain. What it binds is unknown. Generated by immunoSEQ multiplex PCR, the TCRdb table keeps only in-frame clones and is missing some. The profile shows about 36,000 clones, 80% of them singletons. These data belong to a study of a mutant IDH1 vaccine in newly diagnosed glioma. Looking at the study overall: Antecedent treatment encompassed radiotherapy, temozolomide, or their combination; the majority received both. Study observations and caveats: Across multiple MHC alleles, approximately 93% of patients had vaccine-induced responses.

This sample's time point: week 11, during vaccination. Vaccinated patients received 300 ug of mutant IDH1 20-mer peptide per dose, with topical imiquimod. V was pared by 1 base and J by 2 bases, with 21 bases between. Germline CDR1 reads MGHRA; CDR2 reads YSYEKL. The CDR3 is 19 amino acids. The source material was peripheral blood mononuclear cells (PBMCs), sampled from a glioma patient whose treatment included an IDH1 peptide vaccine. This chain joins TRBV4-1 and TRBJ2-1; tentatively, D is TRBD2 (5 bases). This TCR derives from a woman in her twenties or thirties with glioma. Some clones in this sample may be carry-over from other donors' samples. CDR3: CASSQGMASRRQAYNEQFF. CDR3 sequence (DNA): TGCGCCAGCAGCCAAGGTATGGCTAGCCGCCGACAAGCCTACAATGAGCAGTTCTTC.